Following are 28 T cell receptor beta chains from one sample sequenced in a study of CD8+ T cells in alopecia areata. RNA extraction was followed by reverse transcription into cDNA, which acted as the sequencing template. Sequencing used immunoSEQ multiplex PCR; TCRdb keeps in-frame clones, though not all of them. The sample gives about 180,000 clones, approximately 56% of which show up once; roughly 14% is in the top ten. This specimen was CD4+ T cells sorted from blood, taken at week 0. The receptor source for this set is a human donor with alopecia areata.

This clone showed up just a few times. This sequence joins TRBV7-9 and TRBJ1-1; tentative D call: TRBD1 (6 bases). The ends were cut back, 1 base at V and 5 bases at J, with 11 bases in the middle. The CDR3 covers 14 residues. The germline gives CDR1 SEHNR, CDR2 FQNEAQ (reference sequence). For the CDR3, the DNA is TGTGCCAGCAGCTTAGGGGGGCCCCGGACTGAAGCTTTCTTT. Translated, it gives CASSLGGPRTEAFF.

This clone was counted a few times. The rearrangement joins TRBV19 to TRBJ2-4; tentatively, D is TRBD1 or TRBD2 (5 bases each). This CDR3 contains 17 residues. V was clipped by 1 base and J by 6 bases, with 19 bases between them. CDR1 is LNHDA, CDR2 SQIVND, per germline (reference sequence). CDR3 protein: CASSIAGGITDGNIQYF. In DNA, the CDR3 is TGTGCCAGTAGTATAGCTGGGGGTATTACAGACGGAAACATTCAGTACTTC.

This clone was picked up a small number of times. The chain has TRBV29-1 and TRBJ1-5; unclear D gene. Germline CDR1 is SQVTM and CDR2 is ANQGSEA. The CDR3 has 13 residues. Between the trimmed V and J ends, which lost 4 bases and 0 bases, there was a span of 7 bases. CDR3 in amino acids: CSVGVSSNQPQHF. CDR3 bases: TGCAGCGTTGGCGTGTCTAGCAATCAGCCCCAGCATTTT.

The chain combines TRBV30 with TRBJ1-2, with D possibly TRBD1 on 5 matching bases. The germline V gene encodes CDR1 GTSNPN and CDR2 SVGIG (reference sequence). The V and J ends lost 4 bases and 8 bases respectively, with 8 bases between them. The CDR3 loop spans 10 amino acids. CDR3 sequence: CAWNRGGYTF. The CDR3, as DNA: TGTGCCTGGAATAGGGGAGGCTACACCTTC.

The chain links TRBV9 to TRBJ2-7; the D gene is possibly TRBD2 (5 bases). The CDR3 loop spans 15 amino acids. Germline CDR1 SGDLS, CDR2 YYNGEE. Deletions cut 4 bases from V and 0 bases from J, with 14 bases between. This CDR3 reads CASSPDGLYSYEQYF. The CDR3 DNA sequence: TGTGCCAGCAGCCCAGACGGACTCTACTCCTACGAGCAGTACTTC.

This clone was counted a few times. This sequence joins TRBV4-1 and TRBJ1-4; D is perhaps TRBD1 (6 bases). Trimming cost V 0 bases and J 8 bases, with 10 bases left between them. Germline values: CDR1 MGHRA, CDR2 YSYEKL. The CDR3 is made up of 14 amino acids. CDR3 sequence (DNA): TGCGCCAGCAGCCAAGACAGGGGCGACGAAAAACTGTTTTTT. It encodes CASSQDRGDEKLFF.

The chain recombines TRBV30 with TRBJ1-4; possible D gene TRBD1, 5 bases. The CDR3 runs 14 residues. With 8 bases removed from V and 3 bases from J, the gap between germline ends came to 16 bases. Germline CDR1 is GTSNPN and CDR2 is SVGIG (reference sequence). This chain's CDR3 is CAGATRAPNEKLFF. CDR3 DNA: TGTGCCGGAGCGACCAGGGCCCCTAATGAAAAACTGTTTTTT.

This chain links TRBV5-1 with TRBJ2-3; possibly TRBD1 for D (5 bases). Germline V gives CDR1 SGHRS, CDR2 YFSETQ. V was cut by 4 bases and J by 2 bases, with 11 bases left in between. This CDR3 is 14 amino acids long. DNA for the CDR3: TGCGCCAGCAGCATCAGGGCCACCACAGATACGCAGTATTTT. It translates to CASSIRATTDTQYF.

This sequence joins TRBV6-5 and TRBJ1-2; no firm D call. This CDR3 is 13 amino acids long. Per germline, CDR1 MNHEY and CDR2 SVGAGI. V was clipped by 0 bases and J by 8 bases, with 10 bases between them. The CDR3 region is CASSYSPGGGYTF. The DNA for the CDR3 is TGTGCCAGCAGTTACTCCCCGGGCGGGGGCTACACCTTC.

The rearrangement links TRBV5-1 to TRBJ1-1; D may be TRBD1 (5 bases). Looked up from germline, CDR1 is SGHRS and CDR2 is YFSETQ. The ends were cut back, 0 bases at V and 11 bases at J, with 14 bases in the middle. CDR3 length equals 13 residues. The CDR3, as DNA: TGCGCCAGCAGCTTGGGTGAAGGGACGGAGGCTTTCTTT. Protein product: CASSLGEGTEAFF.

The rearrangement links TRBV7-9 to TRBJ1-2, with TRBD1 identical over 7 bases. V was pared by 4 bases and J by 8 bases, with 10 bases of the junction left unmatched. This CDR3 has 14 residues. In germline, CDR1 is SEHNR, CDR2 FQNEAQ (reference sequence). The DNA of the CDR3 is TGTGCCAGCAGCTGGACAGGAGGCGAATTAGGCTACACCTTC. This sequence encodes CASSWTGGELGYTF.

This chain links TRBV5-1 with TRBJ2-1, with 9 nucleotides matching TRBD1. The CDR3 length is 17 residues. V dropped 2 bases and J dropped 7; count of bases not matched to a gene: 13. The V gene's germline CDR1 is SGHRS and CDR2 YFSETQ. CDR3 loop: CASSFQLTGGLWNEQFF. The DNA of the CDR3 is TGCGCCAGCAGCTTCCAGTTAACAGGGGGCCTGTGGAATGAGCAGTTCTTC.

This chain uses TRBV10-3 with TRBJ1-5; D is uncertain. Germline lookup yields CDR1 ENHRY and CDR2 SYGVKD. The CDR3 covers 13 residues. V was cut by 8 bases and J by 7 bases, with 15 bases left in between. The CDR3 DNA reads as TGTGCCATCCCCGGCGGCGGGTGGCAGCCCCAGCATTTT. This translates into CAIPGGGWQPQHF.

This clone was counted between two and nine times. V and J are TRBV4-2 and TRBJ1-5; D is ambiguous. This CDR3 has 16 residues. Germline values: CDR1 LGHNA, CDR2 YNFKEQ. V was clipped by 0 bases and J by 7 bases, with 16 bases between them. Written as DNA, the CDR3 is TGTGCCAGCAGCCAAGATCTCCCGGGTGGGAACCAGCCCCAGCATTTT. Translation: CASSQDLPGGNQPQHF.

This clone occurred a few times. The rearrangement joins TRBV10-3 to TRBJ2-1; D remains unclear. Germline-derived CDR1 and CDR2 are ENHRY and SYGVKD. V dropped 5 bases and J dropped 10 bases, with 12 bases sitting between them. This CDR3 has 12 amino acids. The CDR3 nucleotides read TGTGCCATCAGTAATCTAGACACAGAGCAGTTCTTC. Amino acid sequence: CAISNLDTEQFF.

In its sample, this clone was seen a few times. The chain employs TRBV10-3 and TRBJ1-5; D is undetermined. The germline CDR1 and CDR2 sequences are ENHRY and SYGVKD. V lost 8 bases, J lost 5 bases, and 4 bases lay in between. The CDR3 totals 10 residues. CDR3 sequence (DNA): TGTGCCATCGGCGATCAGCCCCAGCATTTT. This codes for CAIGDQPQHF.

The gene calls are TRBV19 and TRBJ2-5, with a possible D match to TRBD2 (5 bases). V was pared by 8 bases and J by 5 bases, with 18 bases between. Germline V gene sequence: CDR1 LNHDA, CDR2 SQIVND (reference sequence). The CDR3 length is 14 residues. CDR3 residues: CASAQEILAETQYF. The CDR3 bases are TGTGCCAGTGCCCAAGAGATTTTAGCGGAGACCCAGTACTTC. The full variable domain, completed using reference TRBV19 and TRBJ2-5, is DGGITQSPKYLFRKEGQNVTLSCEQNLNHDAMYWYRQDPGQGLRLIYYSQIVNDFQKGDIAEGYSVSREKKESFPLTVTSAQKNPTAFYLCASAQEILAETQYFGPGTRLLVL.

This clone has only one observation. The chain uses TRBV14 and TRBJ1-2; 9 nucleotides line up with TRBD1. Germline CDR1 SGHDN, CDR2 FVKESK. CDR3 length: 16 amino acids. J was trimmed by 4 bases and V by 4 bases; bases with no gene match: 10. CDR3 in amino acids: CASSLIAGQGLYGYTF. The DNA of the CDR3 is TGTGCCAGCAGCCTGATAGCGGGACAGGGCCTCTATGGCTACACCTTC.

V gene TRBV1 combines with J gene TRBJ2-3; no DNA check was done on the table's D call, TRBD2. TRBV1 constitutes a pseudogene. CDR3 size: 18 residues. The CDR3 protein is CTSSKDGGLAGEKDTQYF. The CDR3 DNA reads TGCACCAGCAGCAAGGACGGGGGACTAGCGGGGGAGAAAGATACGCAGTATTTT.

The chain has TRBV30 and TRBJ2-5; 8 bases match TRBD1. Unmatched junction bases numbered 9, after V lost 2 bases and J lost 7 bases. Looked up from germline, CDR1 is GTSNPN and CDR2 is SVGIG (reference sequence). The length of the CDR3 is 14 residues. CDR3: CAWSTRHRGATQYF. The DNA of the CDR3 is TGTGCCTGGAGTACGAGACACAGGGGGGCGACCCAGTACTTC.

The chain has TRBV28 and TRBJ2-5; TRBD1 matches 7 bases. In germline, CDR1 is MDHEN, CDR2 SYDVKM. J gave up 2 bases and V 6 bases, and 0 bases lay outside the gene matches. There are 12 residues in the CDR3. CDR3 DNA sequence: TGTGCCAGCAGGGGACAGCAAGAGACCCAGTACTTC. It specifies CASRGQQETQYF.

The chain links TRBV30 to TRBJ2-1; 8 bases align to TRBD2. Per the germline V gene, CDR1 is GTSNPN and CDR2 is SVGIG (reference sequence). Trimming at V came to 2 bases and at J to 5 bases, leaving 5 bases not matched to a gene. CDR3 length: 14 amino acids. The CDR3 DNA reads TGTGCCTGGAGTAGGGGACTAGGCAACAATGAGCAGTTCTTC. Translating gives CAWSRGLGNNEQFF.

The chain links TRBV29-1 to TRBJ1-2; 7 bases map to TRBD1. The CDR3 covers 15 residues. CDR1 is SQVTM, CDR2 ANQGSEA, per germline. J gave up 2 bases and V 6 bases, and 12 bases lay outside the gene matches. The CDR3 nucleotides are TGCAGCGTAGACAGGGCCGACGCCTTCAACTATGGCTACACCTTC. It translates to CSVDRADAFNYGYTF.

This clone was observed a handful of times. Here the CDR3 reads CASSRQPGDTEAFF. For the CDR3, the DNA is TGTGCCAGTAGTAGACAGCCTGGAGACACTGAAGCTTTCTTT. The chain couples TRBV19 to TRBJ1-1; TRBD1 is a possible D gene (5 bases). The CDR3 sequence is 14 residues long. Trimming took 4 bases from V and 3 from J, leaving 12 bases between them. Germline CDR1 reads LNHDA; CDR2 reads SQIVND (reference sequence).

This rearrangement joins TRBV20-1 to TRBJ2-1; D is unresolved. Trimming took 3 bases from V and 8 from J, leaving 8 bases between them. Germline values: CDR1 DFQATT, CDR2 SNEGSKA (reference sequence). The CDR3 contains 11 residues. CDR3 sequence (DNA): TGCAGTGCTAGCCATTACCATGAGCAGTTCTTC. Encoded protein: CSASHYHEQFF.

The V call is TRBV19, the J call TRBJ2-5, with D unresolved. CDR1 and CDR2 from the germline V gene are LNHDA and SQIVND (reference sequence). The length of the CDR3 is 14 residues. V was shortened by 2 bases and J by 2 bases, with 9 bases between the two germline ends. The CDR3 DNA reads TGTGCCAGTAGTATATCGGGCGGACAAGAGACCCAGTACTTC. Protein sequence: CASSISGGQETQYF.

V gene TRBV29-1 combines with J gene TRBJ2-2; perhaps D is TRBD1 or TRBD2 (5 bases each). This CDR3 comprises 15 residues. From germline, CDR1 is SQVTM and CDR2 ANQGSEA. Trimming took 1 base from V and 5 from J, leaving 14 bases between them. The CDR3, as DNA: TGCAGCGTTGAAGTTATAGGGGCGGGTACCGGGGAGCTGTTTTTT. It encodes CSVEVIGAGTGELFF.

The DNA for the CDR3 is TGTGCCACCAGCCCGCGGGACAGCTCCTACGAGCAGTACTTC. It yields the protein CATSPRDSSYEQYF. The gene calls are TRBV15 and TRBJ2-7, with D perhaps matching TRBD1 (7 bases). The V end lost 5 bases, the J end lost 0 bases, and 11 bases lay between the germline ends. The CDR3 covers 14 residues. Germline V CDR1 and CDR2: LNHNV, YYDKDF (reference sequence).